This is a list of T cell receptor beta chains from one sample in a study of graft-versus-host responses after intestinal transplantation. These TCRs are of unknown antigen specificity. Clones were read by immunoSEQ multiplex PCR, and TCRdb kept only the in-frame ones, dropping some. The data hold 90,000 to 150,000 clones, with roughly 95% observed a single time. This material consisted of unstimulated CD8+ T cells sorted from spleen or lymph node cells, taken before intestinal transplant. These receptors were obtained from a human donor who received an intestinal transplant. Each CDR3 is given with its conserved first and last residue. D genes are given only for firm matches. The size entry is marked missing in some rows and otherwise reads once, few, many or a size class.

V gene	CDR3 length	D gene	clone size	J gene	CDR3 DNA	CDR3 protein
TRBV10-2	12	TRBD2	.	TRBJ2-1	TGCGCCAGCAGTGCGGGAGGGAATGAGCAGTTCTTC	CASSAGGNEQFF
TRBV19	10	.	.	TRBJ2-2	TGTGCCCCCCCGGATAGGGGGGTGTTTTTT	CAPPDRGVFF
TRBV19	17	TRBD2	once	TRBJ2-5	TGTGCCAGAACCTGGAGCTCAGCCGGCGGGGGGGACTACCAGCAGTACTTC	CARTWSSAGGGDYQQYF
TRBV28	17	.	once	TRBJ2-7	TGTGCCAGCAGTTTCCCACGACAGGACCCTCGTTCCTACGAGCAGTACTTC	CASSFPRQDPRSYEQYF
TRBV4-3	15	TRBD2	.	TRBJ2-1	TGCGCCAGCAGCCAAGTACTCACGGGGGGGAATGAGCAGTTCTTC	CASSQVLTGGNEQFF
TRBV2	13	.	.	TRBJ2-7	TGTGCCAGCAGTGATAGGGCTTTGGGGGAGCAGTACTTC	CASSDRALGEQYF
TRBV28	10	.	.	TRBJ2-7	TGTGCCAGCGGATCTTACGAGCAGTACTTC	CASGSYEQYF
TRBV7-9	15	.	.	TRBJ2-5	TGTGCCAGCAGCTTAGTAGGAGGAGCGAGGGAGACCCAGTACTTC	CASSLVGGARETQYF
TRBV10-1	14	.	.	TRBJ1-1	TGCGCCAGCAGTGAGTCCGGGAGGAACACTGAAGCTTTCTTT	CASSESGRNTEAFF
TRBV28	13	.	.	TRBJ2-7	TGTGCCAGCAGTGAGAACCTCTCCTACGAGCAGTACTTC	CASSENLSYEQYF
TRBV5-6	14	.	.	TRBJ1-1	TGTGCCAGCAGCTTGGTAGGGGAGGACACTGAAGCTTTCTTT	CASSLVGEDTEAFF
TRBV9	15	TRBD2	.	TRBJ2-3	TGTGCCAGCAGCGTAGCTAGCGGGAGTACAGATACGCAGTATTTT	CASSVASGSTDTQYF
TRBV15	13	.	.	TRBJ1-4	TGTGCCTCCCAGACGGCATCTAATGAAAAACTGTTTTTT	CASQTASNEKLFF
TRBV25-1	14	.	few	TRBJ2-2	TGTGCCAGCAGTGAAGTCGGGGGTACCGGGGAGCTGTTTTTT	CASSEVGGTGELFF
TRBV27	15	TRBD2	once	TRBJ2-7	TGTGCCAGCAGTTCTAGACTAGCGGGAGACCACGAGCAGTACTTC	CASSSRLAGDHEQYF
TRBV4-1	15	TRBD2	.	TRBJ2-7	TGCGCCAGCAGCCAAATCACTAGCGGGACCTACGAGCAGTACTTC	CASSQITSGTYEQYF
TRBV19	15	.	.	TRBJ2-3	TGTGCCAGTAGTATTCGGGGGAGTAGATCAGATACGCAGTATTTT	CASSIRGSRSDTQYF